Described below is a single TCR beta chain sequence and its context. Its antigen is undetermined. This sample is drawn from a study of monozygotic twins with inflammatory bowel disease. Regarding the study as a whole: The authors could not tell different T cell subtypes apart.

CDR3 length equals 14 residues. CDR1 is MGHRA, CDR2 YSYEKL, per germline. Amplification of TCRalpha and TCRbeta cDNA involved two nested PCRs that ran for roughly 15 and 9 cycles. With the 5' RACE reads reprocessed, TCRdb shows one record per CDR3 protein and no DNA. This sample's table reports 200,000 to 250,000 distinct CDR3 sequences. Sequenced material: blood. This clonotype originated in a human donor with ulcerative colitis or Crohn's disease, or a healthy co-twin of an affected twin (not recorded which). This sequence joins TRBV4-1 and TRBJ2-7. CDR3 region: CASSQDGLHYEQYF.